A selection of T cell receptor beta chains follows, all from one sample in a study of beta chain features in type 1 diabetes. Method: immunoSEQ multiplex PCR; TCRdb's copy keeps in-frame clones and lacks some. Of 640,000 or so clones in the sample, over 10% were seen once. The sequencing sample was made of naive CD4+ T cells from blood. These TCRs come from a man younger than 35 with type 1 diabetes. Each CDR3 is given with its conserved first and last residue. The D gene is left open where the match is weak. Only some rows state a clone size, as once, few, many or a class for expanded clones.

V	D	J	size	DNA	CDR3
TRBV19	NA	TRBJ1-1	NA	TGTGCCAGTACCCCAGGCACTGAAGCTTTCTTT	CASTPGTEAFF
TRBV2	NA	TRBJ2-2	few	TGTGCCAGCACCCCCCCCGGGGAGCTGTTTTTT	CASTPPGELFF
TRBV15	NA	TRBJ1-1	NA	TGTGCCACCAGCAGAGTTCTAAAGACCGGGGCTGAAGCTTTCTTT	CATSRVLKTGAEAFF
TRBV7-9	TRBD1	TRBJ1-5	NA	TGTGCCAGCAGCTCCACCAGGGGGCGAAACAATCAGCCCCAGCATTTT	CASSSTRGRNNQPQHF
TRBV27	NA	TRBJ2-3	NA	TGTGCCAGCAGTCGATTCGGCTCAGATACGCAGTATTTT	CASSRFGSDTQYF
TRBV13	NA	TRBJ2-1	NA	TGTGCCAGCAGCTTGGATTCTATCGGTGAGCAGTTCTTC	CASSLDSIGEQFF
TRBV7-7	TRBD2	TRBJ2-5	few	TGTGCTAGCAGCTTAGCGGGGGGGGCGAGAGAGACCCAGTACTTC	CASSLAGGARETQYF
TRBV29-1	TRBD1	TRBJ2-6	few	TGCAGCGTTGAGACAGGGAGTACTGGGGCCAACGTCCTGACTTTC	CSVETGSTGANVLTF
TRBV15	NA	TRBJ1-2	few	TGTGCCACCAGCAGAGATCGACAGGTTAATGGCTACACCTTC	CATSRDRQVNGYTF
TRBV25-1	TRBD1	TRBJ2-2	few	TGTGCCAGCGGACCGTTTGGGGACAGTCCGAACACCGGGGAGCTGTTTTTT	CASGPFGDSPNTGELFF
TRBV27	NA	TRBJ2-7	few	TGTGCCAGCAGTTTCCCCCCGACAGAGGCCTACGAGCAGTACTTC	CASSFPPTEAYEQYF
TRBV30	TRBD1	TRBJ2-7	few	TGTGCCTGGAACCGGGACAGCGCCTACGAGCAGTACTTC	CAWNRDSAYEQYF
TRBV18	NA	TRBJ1-1	few	TGTGCCAGCTCACCCGGGACCTCATTGAACACTGAAGCTTTCTTT	CASSPGTSLNTEAFF
TRBV14	NA	TRBJ1-6	few	TGTGCCAGCAGCCGCTTCGGTTCACCCCTCCACTTT	CASSRFGSPLHF
TRBV5-5	NA	TRBJ2-1	NA	TGTGCCAGCAGCTTGGGCGCTACAGCAAGGAATGAGCAGTTCTTC	CASSLGATARNEQFF
TRBV7-9	NA	TRBJ2-7	few	TGTGCCAGCAGTCTCGCCCACGAGCAGTACTTC	CASSLAHEQYF
TRBV7-9	TRBD2	TRBJ2-7	few	TGTGCCAGCAGCCTCTTGCGGGGGGACCTCTACGAGCAGTACTTC	CASSLLRGDLYEQYF
TRBV28	NA	TRBJ2-7	NA	TGTGCCAGCAGCACTGGAGGTCGCTCCTACGAGCAGTACTTC	CASSTGGRSYEQYF
TRBV13	NA	TRBJ1-6	few	TGTGCCAGCCAAATGGGGGCAAGCTCCTATAATTCACCCCTCCACTTT	CASQMGASSYNSPLHF
TRBV5-4	NA	TRBJ2-7	NA	TGTGCCAGCAGCTTCGGCAGGCAGGGCTCCTACGAGCAGTACTTC	CASSFGRQGSYEQYF
TRBV20-1	NA	TRBJ1-2	few	TGCAGTGCTAGGAATCCCCCAGGCTACACCTTC	CSARNPPGYTF
TRBV5-1	NA	TRBJ2-5	NA	TGCGCCAGCAGCTTGGATCCGGGGACCCAGTACTTC	CASSLDPGTQYF
TRBV1	NA	TRBJ2-7	NA	TGCACCAGCAGCACCGGGTCCTACGAGCAGTACTTC	CTSSTGSYEQYF
TRBV18	TRBD1	TRBJ1-2	few	TGTGCCAGCTCACCCCTTATGGGACAGGGGGGCTATGGCTACACCTTC	CASSPLMGQGGYGYTF
TRBV7-9	NA	TRBJ2-1	NA	TGTGCCGACCAGGATAGCTCCTACAATGAGCAGTTCTTC	CADQDSSYNEQFF
TRBV11-3	NA	TRBJ2-5	NA	TGTGCCAGCAGCCAGGCATGGGGGGCGCGAAGTCTCCAAGAGACCCAGTACTTC	CASSQAWGARSLQETQYF
TRBV10-3	NA	TRBJ1-5	NA	TGTGCCATCAGTGGATATAGCAATCAGCCCCAGCATTTT	CAISGYSNQPQHF
TRBV28	TRBD1	TRBJ1-5	NA	TGTGCCAGCAGCCTAACAGGGGGCGCGAAGCCCCAGCATTTT	CASSLTGGAKPQHF
TRBV5-1	NA	TRBJ2-1	NA	TGCGCCAGCAGCTTGGTTCCGGGGATCTCCTACAATGAGCAGTTCTTC	CASSLVPGISYNEQFF
TRBV5-1	TRBD1	TRBJ1-2	once	TGCGCCAGCAGCAGCCCGACAGGGTATGGCTACACCTTC	CASSSPTGYGYTF
TRBV13	TRBD1	TRBJ2-5	few	TGTGCCAGCAGCTTAGGGGACAGGGGGCGAGAGACCCAGTACTTC	CASSLGDRGRETQYF
TRBV30	TRBD1	TRBJ1-6	NA	TGTGCCTGGAGGATGGAGACAGGGGGCCTGAGTAATTCACCCCTCCACTTT	CAWRMETGGLSNSPLHF
TRBV25-1	NA	TRBJ1-4	few	TGTGCCAGCGGGGGGACTAATGAAAAACTGTTTTTT	CASGGTNEKLFF
TRBV4-1	NA	TRBJ1-2	NA	TGCGCCAGCAGCCCCTACAGCTCTAACTATGGCTACACCTTC	CASSPYSSNYGYTF
TRBV5-8	NA	TRBJ2-7	few	TGTGCCGGGTCCAGGGGTGCCTACGAGCAGTACTTC	CAGSRGAYEQYF
TRBV4-1	NA	TRBJ2-3	few	TGCGCCAGCAGCCAAGATAGAGGGATCGGCACAGATACGCAGTATTTT	CASSQDRGIGTDTQYF
TRBV28	NA	TRBJ2-1	few	TGTGCCAGCCGCGTTGGGGGAGAAGACAATGAGCAGTTCTTC	CASRVGGEDNEQFF
TRBV9	NA	TRBJ2-2	NA	TGTGCCAGCAGCGTAGGAGCGGGTGCGAACACCGGGGAGCTGTTTTTT	CASSVGAGANTGELFF
TRBV29-1	TRBD1	TRBJ1-2	NA	TGCAGCGTTGAAGGGGACAGGGGAAGGCCAACCTTC	CSVEGDRGRPTF
TRBV20-1	NA	TRBJ1-2	NA	TGCAGTGCCAGGGGAGGCGGCTACACCTTC	CSARGGGYTF